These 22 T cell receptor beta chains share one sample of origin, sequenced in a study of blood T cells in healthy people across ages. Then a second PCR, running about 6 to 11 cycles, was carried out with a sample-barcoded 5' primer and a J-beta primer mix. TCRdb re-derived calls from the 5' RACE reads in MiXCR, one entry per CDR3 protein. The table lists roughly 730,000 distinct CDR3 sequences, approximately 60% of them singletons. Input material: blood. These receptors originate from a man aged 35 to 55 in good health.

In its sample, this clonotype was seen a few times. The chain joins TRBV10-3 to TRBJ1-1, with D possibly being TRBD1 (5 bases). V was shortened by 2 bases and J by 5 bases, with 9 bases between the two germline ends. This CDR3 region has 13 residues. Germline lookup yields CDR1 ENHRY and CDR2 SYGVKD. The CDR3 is CAISEAGRTEAFF. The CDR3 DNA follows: TGTGCCATCAGTGAGGCAGGGCGGACTGAAGCTTTCTTT.

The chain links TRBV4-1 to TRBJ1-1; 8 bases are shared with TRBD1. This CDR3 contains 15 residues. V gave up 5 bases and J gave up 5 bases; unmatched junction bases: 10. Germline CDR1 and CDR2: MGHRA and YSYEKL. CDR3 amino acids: CASSAQGAGMTEAFF. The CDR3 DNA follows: TGCGCCAGCAGCGCTCAGGGGGCTGGGATGACTGAAGCTTTCTTT.

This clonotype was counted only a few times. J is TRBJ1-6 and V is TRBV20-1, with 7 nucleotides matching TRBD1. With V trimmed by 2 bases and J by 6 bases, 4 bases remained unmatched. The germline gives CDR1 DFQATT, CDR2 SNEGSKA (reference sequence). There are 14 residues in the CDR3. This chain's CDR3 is CSARSTGVNSPLHF. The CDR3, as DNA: TGCAGTGCTAGATCAACAGGGGTTAATTCACCCCTCCACTTT.

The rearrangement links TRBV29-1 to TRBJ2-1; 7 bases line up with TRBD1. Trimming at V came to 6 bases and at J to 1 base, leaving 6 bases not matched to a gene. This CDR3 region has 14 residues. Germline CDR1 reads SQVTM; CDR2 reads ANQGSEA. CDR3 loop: CSVTGIRSYNEQFF. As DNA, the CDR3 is TGCAGCGTGACAGGGATTAGGTCCTACAATGAGCAGTTCTTC.

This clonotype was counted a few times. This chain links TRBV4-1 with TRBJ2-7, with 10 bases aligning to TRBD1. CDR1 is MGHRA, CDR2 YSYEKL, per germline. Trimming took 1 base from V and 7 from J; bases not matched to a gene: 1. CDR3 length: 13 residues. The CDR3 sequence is CASSQGQGAEQYF. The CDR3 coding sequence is TGCGCCAGCAGCCAAGGACAGGGGGCTGAGCAGTACTTC.

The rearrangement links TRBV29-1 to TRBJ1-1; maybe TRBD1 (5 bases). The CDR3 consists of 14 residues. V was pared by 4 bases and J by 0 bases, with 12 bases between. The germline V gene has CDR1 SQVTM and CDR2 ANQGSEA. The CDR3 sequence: CSVVGQTLNTEAFF. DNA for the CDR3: TGCAGCGTTGTGGGGCAGACCCTGAACACTGAAGCTTTCTTT. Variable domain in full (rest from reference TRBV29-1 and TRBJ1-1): SAVISQKPSRDICQRGTSLTIQCQVDSQVTMMFWYRQQPGQSLTLIATANQGSEATYESGFVIDKFPISRPNLTFSTLTVSNMSPEDSSIYLCSVVGQTLNTEAFFGQGTRLTVV.

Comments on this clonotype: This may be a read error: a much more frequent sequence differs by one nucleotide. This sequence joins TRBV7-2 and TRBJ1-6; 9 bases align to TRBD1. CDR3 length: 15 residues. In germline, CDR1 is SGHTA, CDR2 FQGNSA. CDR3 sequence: CASSPRTGEGSPPHF. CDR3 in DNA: TGTGCCAGCAGCCCTCGGACAGGGGAGGGGTCACCCCCCCACTTT.

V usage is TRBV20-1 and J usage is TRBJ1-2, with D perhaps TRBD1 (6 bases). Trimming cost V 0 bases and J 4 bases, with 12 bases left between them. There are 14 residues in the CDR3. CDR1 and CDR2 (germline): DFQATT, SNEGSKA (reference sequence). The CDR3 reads CSARDEGEFYGYTF. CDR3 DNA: TGCAGTGCTAGAGATGAGGGGGAGTTCTATGGCTACACCTTC.

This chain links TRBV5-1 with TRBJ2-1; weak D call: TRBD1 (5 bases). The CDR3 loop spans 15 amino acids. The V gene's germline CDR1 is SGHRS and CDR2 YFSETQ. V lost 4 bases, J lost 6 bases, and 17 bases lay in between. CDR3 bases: TGCGCCAGCAGCCCGGACACACCAAACACCAATGAGCAGTTCTTC. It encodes CASSPDTPNTNEQFF.

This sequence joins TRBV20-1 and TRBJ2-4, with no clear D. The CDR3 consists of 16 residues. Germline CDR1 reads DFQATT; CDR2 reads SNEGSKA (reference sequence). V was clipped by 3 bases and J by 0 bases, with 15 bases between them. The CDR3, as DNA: TGCAGTGCTAGCTCTCTGTTAAATCTAGCCAAAAACATTCAGTACTTC. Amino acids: CSASSLLNLAKNIQYF.

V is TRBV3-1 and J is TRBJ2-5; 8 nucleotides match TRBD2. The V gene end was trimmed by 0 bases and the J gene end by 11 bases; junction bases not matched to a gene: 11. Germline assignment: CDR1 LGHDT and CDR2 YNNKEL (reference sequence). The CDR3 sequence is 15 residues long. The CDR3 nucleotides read TGTGCCAGCAGCCAAGACACAAGCGGGAGTGATGAGCAGTACTTC. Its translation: CASSQDTSGSDEQYF.

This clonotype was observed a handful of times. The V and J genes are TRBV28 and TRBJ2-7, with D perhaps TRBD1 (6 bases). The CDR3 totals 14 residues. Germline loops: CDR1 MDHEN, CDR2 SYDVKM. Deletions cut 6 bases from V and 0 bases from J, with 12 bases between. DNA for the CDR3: TGTGCCAGCAGACTCAACAGGGCCTCCTACGAGCAGTACTTC. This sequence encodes CASRLNRASYEQYF.

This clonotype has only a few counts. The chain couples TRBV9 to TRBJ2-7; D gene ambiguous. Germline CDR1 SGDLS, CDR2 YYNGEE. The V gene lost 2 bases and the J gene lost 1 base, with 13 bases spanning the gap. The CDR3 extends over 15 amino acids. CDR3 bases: TGTGCCAGCAGCGTTGGGCCAGGCTCTTCCTACGAGCAGTACTTC. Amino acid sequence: CASSVGPGSSYEQYF.

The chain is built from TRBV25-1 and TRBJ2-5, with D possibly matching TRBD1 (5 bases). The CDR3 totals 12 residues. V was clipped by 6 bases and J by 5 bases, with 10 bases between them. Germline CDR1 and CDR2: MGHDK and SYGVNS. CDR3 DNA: TGTGCCAGCAGGGCCCCAGGGGAGACCCAGTACTTC. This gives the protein CASRAPGETQYF.

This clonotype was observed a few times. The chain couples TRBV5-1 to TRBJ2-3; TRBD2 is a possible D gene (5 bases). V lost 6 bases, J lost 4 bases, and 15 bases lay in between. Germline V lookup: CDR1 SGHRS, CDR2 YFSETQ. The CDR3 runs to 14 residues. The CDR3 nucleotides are TGCGCCAGCAAGTTGGGAGAGGTTGCAGATACGCAGTATTTT. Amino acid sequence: CASKLGEVADTQYF.

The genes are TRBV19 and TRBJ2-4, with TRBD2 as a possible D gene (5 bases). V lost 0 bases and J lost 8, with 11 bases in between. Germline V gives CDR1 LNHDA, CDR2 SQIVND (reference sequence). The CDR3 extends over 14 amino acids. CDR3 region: CASSIDGLLDIQYF. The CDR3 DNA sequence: TGTGCCAGTAGTATAGATGGACTGTTGGACATTCAGTACTTC.

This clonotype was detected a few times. For the CDR3, the DNA is TGTGCCAGCAGCGGAACGACAGTCTTAGGGGAGACCCAGTACTTC. The encoded protein is CASSGTTVLGETQYF. V usage is TRBV7-2 and J usage is TRBJ2-5; D may be TRBD1 (5 bases). Trimming took 5 bases from V and 5 from J, leaving 18 bases between them. CDR1 and CDR2 (germline): SGHTA, FQGNSA. The CDR3 runs to 15 residues.

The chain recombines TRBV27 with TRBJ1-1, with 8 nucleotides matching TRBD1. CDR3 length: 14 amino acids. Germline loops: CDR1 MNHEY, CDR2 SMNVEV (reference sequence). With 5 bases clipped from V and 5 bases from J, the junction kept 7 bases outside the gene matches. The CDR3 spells CASSPQGDRTEAFF. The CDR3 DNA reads TGTGCCAGCAGTCCTCAAGGGGACAGGACTGAAGCTTTCTTT.

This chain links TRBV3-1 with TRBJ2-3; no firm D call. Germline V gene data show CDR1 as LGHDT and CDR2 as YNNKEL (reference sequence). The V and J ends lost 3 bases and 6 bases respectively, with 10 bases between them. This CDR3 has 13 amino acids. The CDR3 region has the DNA TGTGCCAGCAGCCACTTCAACGGGGATACGCAGTATTTT. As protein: CASSHFNGDTQYF.

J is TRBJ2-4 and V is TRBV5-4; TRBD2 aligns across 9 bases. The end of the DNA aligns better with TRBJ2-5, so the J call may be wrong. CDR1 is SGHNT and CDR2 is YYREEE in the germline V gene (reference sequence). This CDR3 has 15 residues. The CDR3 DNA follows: TGTGCCAGCAGCCGGGCGGGAGGGATGCAAGAGACCCAGTACTTC. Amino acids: CASSRAGGMQETQYF.

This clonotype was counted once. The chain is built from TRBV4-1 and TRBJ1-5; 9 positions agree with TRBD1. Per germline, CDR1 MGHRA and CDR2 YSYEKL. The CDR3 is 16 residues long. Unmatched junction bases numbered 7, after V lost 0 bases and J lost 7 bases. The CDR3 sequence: CASSQDGGQGGQPQHF. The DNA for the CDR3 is TGCGCCAGCAGCCAAGATGGGGGACAGGGAGGACAGCCCCAGCATTTT.

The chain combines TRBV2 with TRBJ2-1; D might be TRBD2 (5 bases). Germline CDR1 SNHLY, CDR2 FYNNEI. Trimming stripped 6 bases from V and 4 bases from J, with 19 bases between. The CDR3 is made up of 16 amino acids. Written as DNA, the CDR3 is TGTGCCAGCAGGGATGGGTCAAGCGGAGTATACAATGAGCAGTTCTTC. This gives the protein CASRDGSSGVYNEQFF.